Following are 18 T cell receptor beta chains from one sample sequenced in a study of blood T cell repertoires in COVID-19. Clones were sequenced by immunoSEQ multiplex PCR, and TCRdb holds only the in-frame ones, with some missing. The sample includes hundreds of thousands of clones, 80% to 90% of them seen just once. Sequenced input: peripheral blood. These receptors were collected from a woman aged 60 to 75 with COVID-19, enrolled during active disease.

V gene TRBV19 combines with J gene TRBJ1-2, with TRBD1 matching over 8 bases. The V segment lost 6 bases and the J segment 0 bases; nucleotides outside the gene matches: 12. Germline V lookup: CDR1 LNHDA, CDR2 SQIVND (reference sequence). CDR3 length: 17 amino acids. Here the CDR3 reads CASRTPGQAVSNYGYTF. The CDR3 DNA reads as TGTGCCAGTAGAACCCCGGGACAGGCCGTATCTAACTATGGCTACACCTTC.

The chain uses TRBV6-4 and TRBJ1-2, with D possibly being TRBD1 (6 bases). Per the germline V gene, CDR1 is MRHNA and CDR2 is SNTAGT. The V end was cut by 3 bases, the J end by 9 bases, with 14 bases between. This CDR3 is built from 13 residues. Written as DNA, the CDR3 is TGTGCCAGCAGTGATACAGGGTCGAGAAGCTACACCTTC. Its protein product is CASSDTGSRSYTF.

This chain uses TRBV11-2 with TRBJ1-4, with a weak D call TRBD1 (5 bases). This CDR3 comprises 13 residues. CDR1 and CDR2 from the germline V gene are SGHAT and FQNNGV. Trimming removed 3 bases from V and 8 bases from J, with 10 bases in between. For the CDR3, the DNA is TGTGCCAGCAGCTTCGGGGGAGGCGAAAAACTGTTTTTT. It is translated as CASSFGGGEKLFF. The full variable domain, in which reference TRBV11-2 and TRBJ1-4 provide the parts outside the CDR3, is EAGVAQSPRYKIIEKRQSVAFWCNPISGHATLYWYQQILGQGPKLLIQFQNNGVVDDSQLPKDRFSAERLKGVDSTLKIQPAKLEDSAVYLCASSFGGGEKLFFGSGTQLSVL.

This chain uses TRBV6-4 with TRBJ2-5; D ambiguous. The ends were cut back, 11 bases at V and 5 bases at J, with 12 bases in the middle. The CDR3 has 11 amino acids. The germline CDR1 and CDR2 sequences are MRHNA and SNTAGT. CDR3 sequence: CAYLGWETQYF. Here the CDR3 DNA reads TGTGCCTACCTCGGGTGGGAGACCCAGTACTTC.

The CDR3 bases are TGTGCCAGCTCACCCGAGGACAGGAACTTATACAATGAGCAGTTCTTC. The encoded protein is CASSPEDRNLYNEQFF. The genes are TRBV18 and TRBJ2-1; 7 bases are shared with TRBD1. Germline CDR1 and CDR2: KGHSH and LQKENI. The length of the CDR3 is 16 residues. The trim removed 3 bases at V and 4 bases at J, leaving 9 bases unmatched.

The DNA of the CDR3 is TGTGCCATCAGCGAGAGGGGGGGGTACAATGAGCAGTTCTTC. Its translation is CAISERGGYNEQFF. The J gene is TRBJ2-1, the V gene TRBV10-3, with D possibly TRBD2 on 7 matching bases. Germline-derived CDR1 and CDR2 are ENHRY and SYGVKD. Trimming stripped 6 bases from V and 4 bases from J, with 13 bases between. The CDR3 consists of 14 residues.

The chain recombines TRBV10-3 with TRBJ1-2, with TRBD1 identical over 8 bases. The junction had 4 bases not matched to a gene; V was cut back by 6 bases and J by 7 bases. The CDR3 length is 12 residues. Germline-derived CDR1 and CDR2 are ENHRY and SYGVKD. CDR3 protein: CAIRTGAGGYTF. CDR3 bases: TGTGCCATCAGGACAGGGGCGGGTGGCTACACCTTC.

This chain joins TRBV24-1 and TRBJ1-5; no reliable D call. CDR3 length equals 14 residues. CDR1 is KGHDR and CDR2 is SFDVKD in the germline V gene. The V and J ends lost 3 bases and 3 bases respectively, with 8 bases between them. CDR3 bases: TGTGCCACCAGTGATGGAGAGACCAATCAGCCCCAGCATTTT. Translation gives CATSDGETNQPQHF.

Notes on this clone: Different DNA sequences within this sample yield the same CDR3. This sequence joins TRBV6-5 and TRBJ2-5; a possible D gene is TRBD1 (6 bases). Between the trimmed V and J ends, which lost 5 bases and 2 bases, there was a span of 9 bases. Germline loops: CDR1 MNHEY, CDR2 SVGAGI. CDR3 length: 13 residues. CDR3 loop: CASSRDRQETQYF. In DNA, the CDR3 is TGTGCCAGCAGTCGCGACAGGCAAGAGACCCAGTACTTC.

The V and J genes are TRBV10-3 and TRBJ2-5, with 11 bases fitting TRBD2. From germline, CDR1 is ENHRY and CDR2 SYGVKD. This CDR3 has 14 residues. V was clipped by 5 bases and J by 3 bases; unmatched bases: 2. Here the CDR3 DNA reads TGTGCCATCAGTATTAGCGGGGGGGAAGAGACCCAGTACTTC. This translates into CAISISGGEETQYF.

This clone appeared once. The V and J genes are TRBV6-2 or TRBV6-3 and TRBJ2-7; TRBD1 might be the D (6 bases). This CDR3 spans 14 amino acids. Germline CDR1 and CDR2: MNHEY and SVGEGT. V was trimmed by 2 bases and J by 4 bases, leaving 12 bases between them. CDR3 protein: CASSYPPGEYEQYF. The CDR3 DNA follows: TGTGCCAGCAGTTACCCTCCAGGGGAGTACGAGCAGTACTTC.

The V gene is TRBV21-1, the J gene TRBJ2-7; the table's D call, TRBD1, has no DNA check behind it. TRBV21-1 is listed as a pseudogene. The CDR3 sequence is 16 residues long. The CDR3 spells CASSKGEGGRWYEQYF. Here the CDR3 DNA reads TGTGCCAGCAGCAAAGGTGAAGGGGGCAGATGGTACGAGCAGTACTTC.

This chain links TRBV6-5 with TRBJ2-7, with 7 bases aligning to TRBD1. V was clipped by 3 bases and J by 1 base; unmatched bases: 6. This CDR3 is 15 amino acids long. Germline V gene lookup returns CDR1 MNHEY and CDR2 SVGAGI. This CDR3 is CASSYDRAVSYEQYF. In DNA form, the CDR3 reads TGTGCCAGCAGTTATGACAGGGCCGTGTCCTACGAGCAGTACTTC.

V is TRBV11-2 and J is TRBJ1-5; D might be TRBD1 (5 bases). This CDR3 is built from 13 residues. Germline V lookup: CDR1 SGHAT, CDR2 FQNNGV. Trimming removed 0 bases at V and 7 bases at J, with 7 bases between. CDR3 in DNA: TGTGCCAGCAGCTTAGATCAGGGACAGCCCCAGCATTTT. Protein product: CASSLDQGQPQHF.

V is TRBV4-2 and J is TRBJ2-1; perhaps TRBD2 as D (6 bases). The CDR3 length is 12 residues. V was pared by 4 bases and J by 9 bases, with 10 bases between. The germline V gene encodes CDR1 LGHNA and CDR2 YNFKEQ. CDR3 nucleotides: TGTGCCAGCAGCCCCAACGGGGGTGAGCAGTTCTTC. Protein product: CASSPNGGEQFF.

Notes on this clone: At one end the junction does not follow the germline gene, possibly because of a read error. The chain couples TRBV7-3 to TRBJ1-2; 9 positions match TRBD1. CDR1 and CDR2 (germline): SGHTA, FQGTGA. This CDR3 contains 15 residues. The CDR3 loop reads CASSITGGGNYGYTF. The CDR3 DNA follows: TGTGCCAGCAGCATAACAGGGGGCGGTAACTATGGCTACACCTTC.

J is TRBJ2-5 and V is TRBV6-5, with a weak D call TRBD2 (6 bases). The CDR3 consists of 16 residues. Between the trimmed V and J ends, which lost 0 bases and 3 bases, there was a span of 14 bases. Germline V gene sequence: CDR1 MNHEY, CDR2 SVGAGI. The CDR3, as DNA: TGTGCCAGCAGTTACTCCGGGGGTGCGGGTGAAGAGACCCAGTACTTC. It codes for CASSYSGGAGEETQYF.

CDR3 coding DNA: TGCGCCAGCAGCCAAGATTTTGGCTCCAATCAGCCCCAGCATTTT. Its translation is CASSQDFGSNQPQHF. The chain uses TRBV4-3 and TRBJ1-5; D gene uncertain. Trimming removed 0 bases from V and 3 bases from J, with 9 bases in between. Looked up from germline, CDR1 is LGHNA and CDR2 is YSLEER. There are 15 residues in the CDR3.